The 22 T cell receptor beta chains below come from one sample, sequenced in a study of neoadjuvant anti-PD-1 for oral cavity cancer. Some clones are missing from TCRdb's copy, which holds only in-frame ones; the method was immunoSEQ multiplex PCR. Counted here are tens of thousands of clones, around four fifths occurring once; the ten biggest clones make up 2% to 3%. Sequences were derived from PBMCs, sampled before nivolumab (anti-PD-1) treatment. The receptors derive from a person aged 40 to 85 with oral cavity squamous cell carcinoma.

V gene TRBV7-6 combines with J gene TRBJ2-7; D is possibly TRBD1 (6 bases). V was trimmed by 5 bases and J by 3 bases, leaving 11 bases between them. The CDR3 loop spans 13 amino acids. Germline-derived CDR1 and CDR2 are SGHVS and FNYEAQ. The CDR3 sequence: CASSKGQSYEQYF. The CDR3 nucleotides read TGTGCCAGCAGCAAAGGACAGAGCTACGAGCAGTACTTC.

The gene calls are TRBV5-1 and TRBJ2-7, with no clear D. This CDR3 contains 12 residues. Looked up from germline, CDR1 is SGHRS and CDR2 is YFSETQ. Trimming pared 4 bases from V and 3 bases from J, leaving 8 bases between. This chain's CDR3 is CASSSVRYEQYF. The CDR3 coding sequence is TGCGCCAGCAGCAGCGTCCGCTACGAGCAGTACTTC. Based on the CDR3 plus reference TRBV5-1 and TRBJ2-7, the full variable domain is KAGVTQTPRYLIKTRGQQVTLSCSPISGHRSVSWYQQTPGQGLQFLFEYFSETQRNKGNFPGRFSGRQFSNSRSEMNVSTLELGDSALYLCASSSVRYEQYFGPGTRLTVT.

The chain employs TRBV9 and TRBJ1-2, with unresolved D. CDR3 size: 14 residues. Trimming stripped 0 bases from V and 0 bases from J, with 6 bases between. Germline V gene sequence: CDR1 SGDLS, CDR2 YYNGEE. The CDR3 DNA is TGTGCCAGCAGCGTAGGCCCTACTAACTATGGCTACACCTTC. It translates to CASSVGPTNYGYTF.

The rearrangement links TRBV7-8 to TRBJ1-1; D not resolved. The CDR3 extends over 12 amino acids. Looked up from germline, CDR1 is SGHVS and CDR2 is FQNEAQ. V lost 1 base and J lost 8, with 8 bases in between. The CDR3 DNA reads as TGTGCCAGCAGCTTAGGCTTCCGAGAAGCTTTCTTT. This gives the protein CASSLGFREAFF.

This chain connects TRBV13 to TRBJ2-7; D is undetermined. V was shortened by 6 bases and J by 1 base, with 16 bases between the two germline ends. From germline, CDR1 is PRHDT and CDR2 FYEKMQ (reference sequence). The CDR3 totals 15 residues. As DNA, the CDR3 is TGTGCCAGCAGTCACGGACCTCCCTCGTCCTACGAGCAGTACTTC. Protein product: CASSHGPPSSYEQYF.

The chain recombines TRBV14 with TRBJ1-2; no clear D. V lost 1 base and J lost 4, with 13 bases in between. The CDR3 is 15 residues long. Germline V gene sequence: CDR1 SGHDN, CDR2 FVKESK. CDR3 nucleotides: TGTGCCAGCAGCCAAGGCAGCAAAAGCTCCTATGGCTACACCTTC. Protein sequence: CASSQGSKSSYGYTF.

This clone was found a few times. The DNA is omitted, as the CDR3 cannot be located on it reliably, and the CDR3 follows TCRdb's listing. The gene calls are TRBV14 and TRBJ2-1; no check of the table's D call, TRBD2, against the DNA was made. With termini counted, the CDR3 has 15 amino acids. Per germline, CDR1 SGHDN and CDR2 FVKESK. The CDR3 sequence: CASSQVGSGSRRKFF.

This rearrangement joins TRBV7-2 to TRBJ1-1, with 8 positions matching TRBD1. The CDR3 sequence is 14 residues long. Trimming cost V 5 bases and J 4 bases; bases outside gene matches: 6. From germline, CDR1 is SGHTA and CDR2 FQGNSA. CDR3 coding DNA: TGTGCCAGCAGCAGGACAGGGCCGGGCACTGAAGCTTTCTTT. As protein: CASSRTGPGTEAFF.

In its sample, this clone is medium-sized. V usage is TRBV5-1 and J usage is TRBJ1-1, with D possibly matching TRBD1 (6 bases). Per germline, CDR1 SGHRS and CDR2 YFSETQ. The CDR3 runs to 13 residues. Trimming cost V 4 bases and J 1 base, with 8 bases left between them. The DNA for the CDR3 is TGCGCCAGCAGCGCACAGGGGAACACTGAAGCTTTCTTT. It is translated as CASSAQGNTEAFF.

The V gene is TRBV7-6, the J gene TRBJ1-2, with TRBD1 identical over 9 bases. Looked up from germline, CDR1 is SGHVS and CDR2 is FNYEAQ. CDR3 length equals 14 residues. Trimming at V came to 5 bases and at J to 6 bases, leaving 7 bases not matched to a gene. The DNA of the CDR3 is TGTGCCAGCAGCCCGCCTACAGGGGGCCATGGCTACACCTTC. It yields the protein CASSPPTGGHGYTF.

V usage is TRBV27 and J usage is TRBJ2-2, with D possibly being TRBD2 (6 bases). The germline V gene has CDR1 MNHEY and CDR2 SMNVEV (reference sequence). The V end lost 2 bases, the J end lost 0 bases, and 10 bases lay between the germline ends. The CDR3 is 16 amino acids. The CDR3 DNA is TGTGCCAGCAGTTTAAATGGGGGGACGAACACCGGGGAGCTGTTTTTT. It codes for CASSLNGGTNTGELFF.

This clone was picked up a small number of times. This sequence joins TRBV10-3 and TRBJ2-2, with D tentatively TRBD1 (5 bases). Germline V gene lookup returns CDR1 ENHRY and CDR2 SYGVKD. The V end lost 0 bases, the J end lost 5 bases, and 10 bases lay between the germline ends. The CDR3 extends over 15 amino acids. The CDR3, as DNA: TGTGCCATCAGTGAGTCCAAGGGGAAGACCGGGGAGCTGTTTTTT. Translating it yields CAISESKGKTGELFF.

This clone was observed a single time. This chain joins TRBV5-1 and TRBJ1-4, with 8 bases that match TRBD1. The germline V gene has CDR1 SGHRS and CDR2 YFSETQ. With 4 bases clipped from V and 8 bases from J, the junction kept 7 bases outside the gene matches. There are 14 residues in the CDR3. The CDR3 is CASSQDRVGEKLFF. The CDR3 coding sequence is TGCGCCAGCAGCCAGGACAGGGTCGGCGAAAAACTGTTTTTT.

The chain employs TRBV5-8 and TRBJ1-5, with no clear D. The CDR3 is made up of 14 amino acids. V lost 3 bases and J 4 bases, leaving 11 bases between the germline ends. Germline assignment: CDR1 SGHTS and CDR2 YDEGEE. The CDR3 is CASSSGFRNQPQHF. CDR3 sequence (DNA): TGTGCCAGCAGCTCAGGATTTCGAAATCAGCCCCAGCATTTT.

The V and J genes are TRBV2 and TRBJ2-5, with TRBD1 matching 8 bases. Unmatched junction bases numbered 6, after V lost 4 bases and J lost 2 bases. CDR1 is SNHLY, CDR2 FYNNEI, per germline. CDR3 size: 15 residues. Written as DNA, the CDR3 is TGTGCCAGCAGTGCAATAAGGACAGGGCAAGAGACCCAGTACTTC. Its translation: CASSAIRTGQETQYF.

The chain couples TRBV7-2 to TRBJ1-6, with unresolved D. The CDR3 length is 16 residues. Trimming cost V 6 bases and J 0 bases, with 12 bases left between them. CDR1 is SGHTA, CDR2 FQGNSA, per germline. The CDR3 nucleotides read TGTGCCAGCAGTCCTCAGCGGAGCTCCTATAATTCACCCCTCCACTTT. Translated: CASSPQRSSYNSPLHF.

V and J are TRBV5-4 and TRBJ1-1; 7 bases map to TRBD1. The CDR3 loop spans 15 amino acids. CDR1 is SGHNT, CDR2 YYREEE, per germline (reference sequence). Germline trimming cut 4 bases from V and 0 bases from J; bases unmatched to any gene: 6. The CDR3 region has the DNA TGTGCCAGCAGCGTACAGGGGAGGGTGAACACTGAAGCTTTCTTT. Its protein is CASSVQGRVNTEAFF. Combining the CDR3 with reference TRBV5-4 and TRBJ1-1 gives the whole variable domain ETGVTQSPTHLIKTRGQQVTLRCSSQSGHNTVSWYQQALGQGPQFIFQYYREEENGRGNFPPRFSGLQFPNYSSELNVNALELDDSALYLCASSVQGRVNTEAFFGQGTRLTVV.

The chain links TRBV25-1 to TRBJ2-7; TRBD1 matches at 10 bases. Trimming removed 7 bases from V and 5 bases from J; junction bases left unmatched: 14. From germline, CDR1 is MGHDK and CDR2 SYGVNS. The CDR3 runs to 16 residues. The CDR3 loop reads CASTRPSGTGVNEQYF. The CDR3 DNA is TGTGCCAGCACTCGTCCTTCCGGGACAGGGGTCAACGAGCAGTACTTC.

The chain uses TRBV30 and TRBJ1-1; D is ambiguous. Trimming removed 4 bases from V and 1 base from J, with 7 bases in between. The CDR3 runs to 12 residues. The germline V gene has CDR1 GTSNPN and CDR2 SVGIG (reference sequence). CDR3 coding DNA: TGTGCCTGGAACGGAAGGAACACTGAAGCTTTCTTT. Its protein product is CAWNGRNTEAFF.

This chain joins TRBV30 and TRBJ1-6, with D perhaps matching TRBD1 (6 bases). This CDR3 has 14 amino acids. V lost 3 bases, J lost 5 bases, and 11 bases lay in between. CDR1 and CDR2 from the germline V gene are GTSNPN and SVGIG (reference sequence). CDR3 coding DNA: TGTGCCTGGAGAATAAACAGGGATAATTCACCCCTCCACTTT. Translation gives CAWRINRDNSPLHF.

In its sample, this clone was seen a few times. J is TRBJ1-2 and V is TRBV6-5, with a possible D match to TRBD1 (5 bases). The CDR3 has 14 residues. Trimming took off 4 bases at V and 4 bases at J, with 13 bases between the two ends. The germline gives CDR1 MNHEY, CDR2 SVGAGI. Written as DNA, the CDR3 is TGTGCCAGCAGTTCCAGTGGGGGAGGCTATGGCTACACCTTC. It is translated as CASSSSGGGYGYTF.

This clone has only one observation. V and J are TRBV2 and TRBJ1-1; TRBD1 matches 9 bases. The germline V gene encodes CDR1 SNHLY and CDR2 FYNNEI. This CDR3 has 14 amino acids. V was clipped by 6 bases and J by 3 bases; unmatched bases: 5. The CDR3 DNA follows: TGTGCCAGCAGGGTTAGACAGGGGGACACTGAAGCTTTCTTT. Translating it yields CASRVRQGDTEAFF.